The entry below gives a single T cell receptor (beta chain) sequence along with its context. Its target is not known. Patients aged 18 to 65 had newly diagnosed hyperthyroidism of under 2 months' duration. Clinicians diagnosed patients from clinical symptoms, serum thyroxine and TRAb, thyroid ultrasound and orbital computed tomography. The data belong to a study of T cells in Graves' hyperthyroidism and ophthalmopathy. Overall study results and limits: Most clonotypes expanded in the thyroid (above 0.001) were also present in blood. Ophthalmopathy, as predicted by the model, came a median roughly 6.5 months after the prediction.

Researchers amplified the TCR beta CDR3 regions from RNA transcripts. RT-PCR in the first round (using the HTBI primer set) targeted the TCR CDR3. TCRdb independently ran MiXCR on the multiplex PCR reads; one entry per CDR3 protein. The table shows 610,000 or so distinct CDR3 sequences, with around 42% occurring only once. This clonotype was obtained from a woman aged 18-30 years with Graves' hyperthyroidism. Sequencing was carried out using peripheral blood or thyroid tissue (not recorded which).

CDR3 protein: CASSRSIQGIFCYTF. CDR3 bases: TGTGCCAGCAGCCGATCAATACAGGGCATCTTTTGCTACACCTTC. The chain links TRBV3-1 to TRBJ1-2, with D maybe TRBD1 (6 bases). The CDR3 totals 15 residues. The V end lost 4 bases, the J end lost 9 bases, and 21 bases lay between the germline ends. Germline V gene data show CDR1 as LGHDT and CDR2 as YNNKEL (reference sequence).